This T cell receptor beta chain came from a study of T-cell memory formation after mild COVID-19. Whole-study findings and limits: Most CD4+ clones that shrank were in CM and EM, while CD8+ ones turned up in EMRA.

The table lists this clonotype with a few counts. Antigen unknown. TCR alpha and TCR beta cDNA libraries with sample barcodes and UMIs came from 5'RACE using constant-segment primers. Via MiXCR, TCRdb re-called the 5' RACE reads, giving one row per CDR3 protein. The top ten clones hold 20% to 25% of a sample with about 340,000 distinct CDR3 sequences, over 10% of them seen once. Trimming pared 1 base from V and 4 bases from J, leaving 13 bases between. The CDR3 consists of 15 residues. Germline V gene sequence: CDR1 MNHNS, CDR2 SASEGT. The source is a man aged 18 to 35 who had mild COVID-19 (a few samples of this study predate the infection). Cell type and time point are not known. The chain has TRBV6-1 and TRBJ1-2; unclear D gene. The sequenced material came from PBMCs or a T cell subset sorted from them (not recorded which). Here the CDR3 reads CASSEGNSFLYGYTF. For the CDR3, the DNA is TGTGCCAGCAGTGAAGGGAACAGCTTTCTCTATGGCTACACCTTC.